The rows below give T cell receptor beta chains drawn from one sample of a study of T cell repertoires in cytomegalovirus infection. From the reads, TCRdb called clonotypes with MiXCR, one entry per CDR3 protein. The table shows 400,000 to 600,000 distinct CDR3 sequences, with under 55% occurring only once. These receptors' antigens are unknown. Sample: cultured PBMCs, taken from culture after CMV antigen stimulation. These TCRs come from a human donor in good health (CMV status not recorded). Some clones in this sample may be carry-over from other donors' samples. The CDR3 runs from the conserved cysteine through the conserved F or W. D genes are given only for firm matches. The listing skips clone size in some rows; elsewhere it reads once, few, many or a size class.

cdr3_nt: TGTGCCACCAGTCGCTCGGGGGGCACAGATACGCAGTATTTT
cdr3_aa: CATSRSGGTDTQYF
j_call: TRBJ2-3
v_call: TRBV24-1
d_call: NA
clone_size: many

cdr3_nt: TGTGCCAGCAGTTTATATGTGGGACTAGCGGGAGTCCCCCAGTTCTTC
cdr3_aa: CASSLYVGLAGVPQFF
j_call: TRBJ2-1
v_call: TRBV28
d_call: TRBD2
clone_size: few

cdr3_nt: TGTGCCAGCCGGGCAGGTCCAATCACAGATACGCAGTATTTT
cdr3_aa: CASRAGPITDTQYF
j_call: TRBJ2-3
v_call: TRBV6-8
d_call: NA
clone_size: NA

cdr3_nt: TGTGCCAGCAGCTCCCGGACAGGGCATACGCAGTATTTT
cdr3_aa: CASSSRTGHTQYF
j_call: TRBJ2-3
v_call: TRBV7-9
d_call: TRBD1
clone_size: NA

cdr3_nt: TGTGCCAGCGGGCGGACGGTCACTACAGGGGATACGCGTTCACCCCTCCACTTT
cdr3_aa: CASGRTVTTGDTRSPLHF
j_call: TRBJ1-6
v_call: TRBV2
d_call: TRBD1
clone_size: NA

cdr3_nt: TGTGCCAGCAGTTTAGGTCTCCTACAGGCCTACGAGCAGTACTTC
cdr3_aa: CASSLGLLQAYEQYF
j_call: TRBJ2-7
v_call: TRBV28
d_call: NA
clone_size: NA

cdr3_nt: TGTGCCAGCAGCCCAGGACTAGCAATAGGGGGCAATGAGCAGTTCTTC
cdr3_aa: CASSPGLAIGGNEQFF
j_call: TRBJ2-1
v_call: TRBV7-9
d_call: TRBD2
clone_size: few

cdr3_nt: TGTGCCAGCAGAGTTACGTCGGGGGACTATGGCTACACCTTC
cdr3_aa: CASRVTSGDYGYTF
j_call: TRBJ1-2
v_call: TRBV6-5
d_call: NA
clone_size: few

cdr3_nt: TGTGCCAGCAGCGACCCCTCTTTGGGAGCCTATAATTCACCCCTCCACTTT
cdr3_aa: CASSDPSLGAYNSPLHF
j_call: TRBJ1-6
v_call: TRBV6-6
d_call: NA
clone_size: NA

cdr3_nt: TGTGCCAGCAGCGTGGGTTCTAGCGGGAAGGGCACAGATACGCAGTATTTT
cdr3_aa: CASSVGSSGKGTDTQYF
j_call: TRBJ2-3
v_call: TRBV7-2
d_call: TRBD2
clone_size: many

cdr3_nt: TGTGCCAGCAGTTTAGTCGGGTTGGTAAACACTGAAGCTTTCTTT
cdr3_aa: CASSLVGLVNTEAFF
j_call: TRBJ1-1
v_call: TRBV12-3/TRBV12-4
d_call: NA
clone_size: NA

cdr3_nt: TGTGCCAGCAGCTTAGAGGGCCCACCTGGGAATGAGCAGTTCTTC
cdr3_aa: CASSLEGPPGNEQFF
j_call: TRBJ2-1
v_call: TRBV7-4
d_call: NA
clone_size: NA

cdr3_nt: TGTGCCTGGATTAAGACTAGCGGGCACACAGATACGCAGTATTTT
cdr3_aa: CAWIKTSGHTDTQYF
j_call: TRBJ2-3
v_call: TRBV30
d_call: TRBD2
clone_size: NA

cdr3_nt: TGTGCCAGCAGCTTGGCCCGAGACCTGTATAGCACAGATACGCAGTATTTT
cdr3_aa: CASSLARDLYSTDTQYF
j_call: TRBJ2-3
v_call: TRBV5-4
d_call: NA
clone_size: once

cdr3_nt: TGTGCCAGCAGTTATACCCCGCCTGCCGGAGATACGCAGTATTTT
cdr3_aa: CASSYTPPAGDTQYF
j_call: TRBJ2-3
v_call: TRBV12-3/TRBV12-4
d_call: NA
clone_size: once

cdr3_nt: TGCAGTGCTAGAGTCCCGGGGACTAGCGGGAGGGGTGAGCAGTACTTC
cdr3_aa: CSARVPGTSGRGEQYF
j_call: TRBJ2-7
v_call: TRBV20-1
d_call: TRBD2
clone_size: once

cdr3_nt: TGTGCCAGTAGTATGGATGGTAGCACAGATACGCAGTATTTT
cdr3_aa: CASSMDGSTDTQYF
j_call: TRBJ2-3
v_call: TRBV19
d_call: NA
clone_size: NA

cdr3_nt: TGTGCCAGCAGCTTTGCGGTGCTAGCGGGAGGATGGAAAAACATTCAGTACTTC
cdr3_aa: CASSFAVLAGGWKNIQYF
j_call: TRBJ2-4
v_call: TRBV7-8
d_call: TRBD2
clone_size: NA

cdr3_nt: TGTGCCAGCAGCCTTCTAGCGGGATTAGATGAGCAGTTCTTC
cdr3_aa: CASSLLAGLDEQFF
j_call: TRBJ2-1
v_call: TRBV5-4
d_call: TRBD2
clone_size: NA

cdr3_nt: TGCAGTGCTAGAGATGGAGGGTTGAACACTGAAGCTTTCTTT
cdr3_aa: CSARDGGLNTEAFF
j_call: TRBJ1-1
v_call: TRBV20-1
d_call: NA
clone_size: NA

cdr3_nt: TGCGCCAGCAGCTTGGACTTAGGATCGACTTCAGATACGCAGTATTTT
cdr3_aa: CASSLDLGSTSDTQYF
j_call: TRBJ2-3
v_call: TRBV5-1
d_call: NA
clone_size: NA

cdr3_nt: TGCAGTGCTACCCCGGGAGTTAGGGGCTCCTACGAGCAGTACTTC
cdr3_aa: CSATPGVRGSYEQYF
j_call: TRBJ2-7
v_call: TRBV20-1
d_call: NA
clone_size: NA

cdr3_nt: TGTGCCAGCAGTTTCTTCGGCTCCCCTAACACCATATATTTT
cdr3_aa: CASSFFGSPNTIYF
j_call: TRBJ1-3
v_call: TRBV12-3/TRBV12-4
d_call: NA
clone_size: few

cdr3_nt: TGTGCCAGCAGCTCCCTGACTGGCTACGAGCAGTACTTC
cdr3_aa: CASSSLTGYEQYF
j_call: TRBJ2-7
v_call: TRBV7-9
d_call: NA
clone_size: few

cdr3_nt: TGTGCCAGCAGTTACAGTACAGGGAATGGCTACACCTTC
cdr3_aa: CASSYSTGNGYTF
j_call: TRBJ1-2
v_call: TRBV6-5
d_call: NA
clone_size: NA

cdr3_nt: TGTGCCAGCAGTTTAGAGGGCACGATCTACGAGCAGTACTTC
cdr3_aa: CASSLEGTIYEQYF
j_call: TRBJ2-7
v_call: TRBV6-2/TRBV6-3
d_call: NA
clone_size: NA

cdr3_nt: TGTGCCATCAGTGACCCGGACAGTCAAGAGACCCAGTACTTC
cdr3_aa: CAISDPDSQETQYF
j_call: TRBJ2-5
v_call: TRBV10-3
d_call: NA
clone_size: few

cdr3_nt: TGCGCCAGCAGCTCCGAGGGGGGCAGGGGCTATAATTCACCCCTCCACTTT
cdr3_aa: CASSSEGGRGYNSPLHF
j_call: TRBJ1-6
v_call: TRBV5-1
d_call: NA
clone_size: NA

cdr3_nt: TGTGCCAGCAGCTTAGTTCCGCTCAATGAGCAGTTCTTC
cdr3_aa: CASSLVPLNEQFF
j_call: TRBJ2-1
v_call: TRBV7-8
d_call: NA
clone_size: many

cdr3_nt: TGTGCCAGCAGCTCGGGGACAGTTCGGGAGACCCAGTACTTC
cdr3_aa: CASSSGTVRETQYF
j_call: TRBJ2-5
v_call: TRBV7-2
d_call: TRBD1
clone_size: few

cdr3_nt: TGTGCCAGCAGCCAACGAGGACGACTCACCATATATAGCAATCAGCCCCAGCATTTT
cdr3_aa: CASSQRGRLTIYSNQPQHF
j_call: TRBJ1-5
v_call: TRBV11-3
d_call: NA
clone_size: NA

cdr3_nt: TGTGCCAGCAGCCGGGACGTGACCCAAGAGACCCAGTACTTC
cdr3_aa: CASSRDVTQETQYF
j_call: TRBJ2-5
v_call: TRBV6-5
d_call: NA
clone_size: NA

cdr3_nt: TGTGCCAGCAGCTTGTGGGACAGGGGGACGGGCACTGAAGCTTTCTTT
cdr3_aa: CASSLWDRGTGTEAFF
j_call: TRBJ1-1
v_call: TRBV7-9
d_call: TRBD1
clone_size: NA

cdr3_nt: TGCGCCAGCACACATCCGGGACAGGGTGACACCGGGGAGCTGTTTTTT
cdr3_aa: CASTHPGQGDTGELFF
j_call: TRBJ2-2
v_call: TRBV23-1
d_call: TRBD1
clone_size: NA

cdr3_nt: TGCGCCAGCAGCCAAGAATTTGGCAGGGGTGGTGGCTACACCTTC
cdr3_aa: CASSQEFGRGGGYTF
j_call: TRBJ1-2
v_call: TRBV4-3
d_call: NA
clone_size: NA

cdr3_nt: TGTGCCAGCACCGGGACTAGCGGGGGGGGAGAGCAGTTCTTC
cdr3_aa: CASTGTSGGGEQFF
j_call: TRBJ2-1
v_call: TRBV7-2
d_call: TRBD2
clone_size: NA

cdr3_nt: TGTGCAATTCGGGCGCCGGGCGGACTTACTGAAGCTTTCTTT
cdr3_aa: CAIRAPGGLTEAFF
j_call: TRBJ1-1
v_call: TRBV6-1
d_call: NA
clone_size: NA

cdr3_nt: TGTGCCAGCAGCCCGCCAGACAGGCTGGGCACCGGGGAGCTGTTTTTT
cdr3_aa: CASSPPDRLGTGELFF
j_call: TRBJ2-2
v_call: TRBV7-9
d_call: NA
clone_size: few

cdr3_nt: TGTGCTAGTGGTTTGGCCCTCCTAGCGGGGGGGAGGGACAATGAGCAGTTCTTC
cdr3_aa: CASGLALLAGGRDNEQFF
j_call: TRBJ2-1
v_call: TRBV12-5
d_call: TRBD2
clone_size: NA

cdr3_nt: TGCAGTGCCCCCCCGGGGGGCGGGAGGGCCCGGGGGATCAATGAGCAGTTCTTC
cdr3_aa: CSAPPGGGRARGINEQFF
j_call: TRBJ2-1
v_call: TRBV20-1
d_call: TRBD2
clone_size: NA

cdr3_nt: TGCAGCGTTGATGAGGGGACATCAGCAGATACGCAGTATTTT
cdr3_aa: CSVDEGTSADTQYF
j_call: TRBJ2-3
v_call: TRBV29-1
d_call: NA
clone_size: NA

cdr3_nt: TGTGCCAGCAGTTTATCCGGTCGGTGGGACAGGGGGCAGTATGATACGCAGTATTTT
cdr3_aa: CASSLSGRWDRGQYDTQYF
j_call: TRBJ2-3
v_call: TRBV28
d_call: TRBD1
clone_size: NA

cdr3_nt: TGTGCCAGCAGCTTACCCACCGGACTATCTCTATCCTTC
cdr3_aa: CASSLPTGLSLSF
j_call: TRBJ2-7
v_call: TRBV7-9
d_call: NA
clone_size: NA

cdr3_nt: TGTGCCAGCAGCTTCGGGCAGACCTATGAAGCTTTCTTT
cdr3_aa: CASSFGQTYEAFF
j_call: TRBJ1-1
v_call: TRBV5-6
d_call: NA
clone_size: NA

cdr3_nt: TGTGCCAGCAGCGGGGGGCGGGGGCCGTACACCGGGGAGCTGTTTTTT
cdr3_aa: CASSGGRGPYTGELFF
j_call: TRBJ2-2
v_call: TRBV28
d_call: NA
clone_size: NA

cdr3_nt: TGTGCCAGCAGCTTAGTACGTCGAGGGCTGATGTTGGGAGCCTACAATGAGCAGTTCTTC
cdr3_aa: CASSLVRRGLMLGAYNEQFF
j_call: TRBJ2-1
v_call: TRBV7-9
d_call: NA
clone_size: NA

cdr3_nt: TGTGCCAGCAGTTTTCAGTGGGCGGGAGATACGCAGTATTTT
cdr3_aa: CASSFQWAGDTQYF
j_call: TRBJ2-3
v_call: TRBV12-3/TRBV12-4
d_call: NA
clone_size: few

cdr3_nt: TGTGCCAGCAGCCCACGCTTCCAGGCAGGCACTTCTAACTATGGCTACACCTTC
cdr3_aa: CASSPRFQAGTSNYGYTF
j_call: TRBJ1-2
v_call: TRBV7-9
d_call: NA
clone_size: NA

cdr3_nt: TGTGCCAGCAGCTTTACAGGGATCTATGGCTACACCTTC
cdr3_aa: CASSFTGIYGYTF
j_call: TRBJ1-2
v_call: TRBV11-2
d_call: NA
clone_size: NA

cdr3_nt: TGCGCCAGCAGCGCCCGGACTAATGAAAAACTGTTTTTT
cdr3_aa: CASSARTNEKLFF
j_call: TRBJ1-4
v_call: TRBV4-1
d_call: NA
clone_size: NA

cdr3_nt: TGTGCCAGCAGTGTACAGGGGGGCGATAATTCACCCCTCCACTTT
cdr3_aa: CASSVQGGDNSPLHF
j_call: TRBJ1-6
v_call: TRBV2
d_call: TRBD1
clone_size: few

cdr3_nt: TGTGCCAGCAGCTCGAGCCTAGCGGGAGGTTCAGAGGCCCCCGGGGAGCTGTTTTTT
cdr3_aa: CASSSSLAGGSEAPGELFF
j_call: TRBJ2-2
v_call: TRBV7-6
d_call: TRBD2
clone_size: few

cdr3_nt: TGTGCCAGCAGTTTAGATTGGGGGCTTAGCGGGGAGCTGTTTTTT
cdr3_aa: CASSLDWGLSGELFF
j_call: TRBJ2-2
v_call: TRBV12-3/TRBV12-4
d_call: NA
clone_size: NA

cdr3_nt: TGTGCCAGCAGTTTAGGAGTAGGCGGCGAGCAGTACTTC
cdr3_aa: CASSLGVGGEQYF
j_call: TRBJ2-7
v_call: TRBV12-3/TRBV12-4
d_call: NA
clone_size: NA

cdr3_nt: TGTGCCAGCAGCTTAAGCCTAGACACCATATATTTT
cdr3_aa: CASSLSLDTIYF
j_call: TRBJ1-3
v_call: TRBV5-5
d_call: NA
clone_size: NA

cdr3_nt: TGTGCCAGCAGGATGACAGGGAGTTGGGCAGATACGCAGTATTTT
cdr3_aa: CASRMTGSWADTQYF
j_call: TRBJ2-3
v_call: TRBV7-9
d_call: TRBD1
clone_size: few

cdr3_nt: TGTGCCACCAGTCCTAAGCGGCAGAACACCGGGGAGCTGTTTTTT
cdr3_aa: CATSPKRQNTGELFF
j_call: TRBJ2-2
v_call: TRBV15
d_call: NA
clone_size: NA